Following are 30 T cell receptor beta chains from one sample sequenced in a study of blood T cells in healthy people across ages. A second PCR of 7 to 11 cycles used a sample-barcoded 5' primer and a J-beta primer mix. TCRdb redid the calling of the 5' RACE reads with MiXCR, one entry per CDR3 protein. The sample records 1,800,000 or so distinct CDR3 sequences, roughly two fifths being singletons. Source material: blood. These receptors were collected from a human donor in good health.

The rearrangement links TRBV12-3 or TRBV12-4 to TRBJ1-2, with TRBD1 identical over 8 bases. The CDR3 consists of 14 residues. V was pared by 6 bases and J by 4 bases, with 7 bases of the junction left unmatched. CDR3: CASRLRGQGYGYTF. The CDR3 coding sequence is TGTGCCAGCAGACTTCGAGGACAGGGCTATGGCTACACCTTC.

This clonotype was recorded a few times. The rearrangement joins TRBV18 to TRBJ2-5, with 7 bases matching TRBD2. There are 14 residues in the CDR3. The J segment lost 5 bases and the V segment lost 2 bases, leaving 5 bases of the junction unmatched. Germline lookup yields CDR1 KGHSH and CDR2 LQKENI. CDR3 protein: CASSPSTSSETQYF. In DNA form, the CDR3 reads TGTGCCAGCTCACCATCGACTAGCTCCGAGACCCAGTACTTC.

This clonotype was observed a handful of times. The chain joins TRBV28 to TRBJ1-6, with 9 bases fitting TRBD1. CDR1 and CDR2 (germline): MDHEN, SYDVKM. V lost 8 bases, J lost 7 bases, and 6 bases stayed unmatched. This CDR3 has 14 residues. CDR3 sequence: CASGGDRGNSPLHF. As DNA, the CDR3 is TGTGCCAGCGGTGGCGACAGGGGGAATTCACCCCTCCACTTT.

This clonotype was seen at least ten times. The chain joins TRBV12-3 or TRBV12-4 to TRBJ1-2, with TRBD1 matching over 10 bases. The CDR3 spans 16 residues. V shed 5 bases, J shed 8 bases, and the junction held 14 bases outside the gene matches. DNA for the CDR3: TGTGCCAGCAGTCCATCGGGACAGGGGTCGTTTTCCGGCTACACCTTC. It encodes CASSPSGQGSFSGYTF.

V and J are TRBV29-1 and TRBJ2-5; D is undetermined. V shed 3 bases and J shed 11 bases, with 16 bases lying between them. The CDR3 covers 12 residues. Looked up from germline, CDR1 is SQVTM and CDR2 is ANQGSEA. Written as DNA, the CDR3 is TGCAGCGTTGATGGCCGCGTCCATGAGCAGTACTTC. Its translation: CSVDGRVHEQYF.

The sample holds a few counts of this clonotype. The V call is TRBV4-2, the J call TRBJ2-3; unclear D gene. The germline gives CDR1 LGHNA, CDR2 YNFKEQ. V was cut by 4 bases and J by 3 bases, with 11 bases left in between. The CDR3 contains 14 residues. CDR3 sequence (DNA): TGTGCCAGCAGCCCGAGAATGACAACAGATACGCAGTATTTT. Translated, it gives CASSPRMTTDTQYF.

This clonotype was counted at least ten times. The J gene is TRBJ1-2, the V gene TRBV3-1, with D unresolved. In germline, CDR1 is LGHDT, CDR2 YNNKEL (reference sequence). This CDR3 is built from 11 residues. Trimming cost V 0 bases and J 7 bases, with 3 bases left between them. CDR3 in amino acids: CASSQEGGYTF. In DNA, the CDR3 is TGTGCCAGCAGCCAAGAGGGTGGCTACACCTTC.

This rearrangement joins TRBV7-2 to TRBJ1-2, with 9 bases identical to TRBD1. Looked up from germline, CDR1 is SGHTA and CDR2 is FQGNSA. The V gene end was trimmed by 4 bases and the J gene end by 4 bases; junction bases not matched to a gene: 7. The CDR3 is made up of 15 amino acids. As DNA, the CDR3 is TGTGCCAGCAGCTCCGGGACAGGGCCTCCCTATGGCTACACCTTC. The encoded protein is CASSSGTGPPYGYTF.

The chain employs TRBV9 and TRBJ2-1, with TRBD2 matching 11 bases. In germline, CDR1 is SGDLS, CDR2 YYNGEE. The length of the CDR3 is 16 residues. V shed 2 bases, J shed 4 bases, and the junction held 5 bases outside the gene matches. The CDR3 protein is CASSVSGGERYNEQFF. CDR3 in DNA: TGTGCCAGCAGCGTTAGCGGGGGGGAACGTTACAATGAGCAGTTCTTC. The variable domain in full, with the rest retrieved from reference TRBV9 and TRBJ2-1, is DSGVTQTPKHLITATGQRVTLRCSPRSGDLSVYWYQQSLDQGLQFLIQYYNGEERAKGNILERFSAQQFPDLHSELNLSSLELGDSALYFCASSVSGGERYNEQFFGPGTRLTVL.

The rearrangement joins TRBV3-1 to TRBJ1-6; no clear D. V shed 0 bases and J shed 4 bases, with 19 bases lying between them. The germline V gene has CDR1 LGHDT and CDR2 YNNKEL (reference sequence). This CDR3 has 19 residues. The CDR3 sequence is CASSQEISVSEEYNSPLHF. CDR3 bases: TGTGCCAGCAGCCAAGAAATCTCGGTCTCGGAGGAGTATAATTCACCCCTCCACTTT.

This rearrangement joins TRBV6-2 or TRBV6-3 to TRBJ1-4; no definite D call. Germline CDR1 reads MNHEY; CDR2 reads SVGEGT. Trimming cost V 2 bases and J 6 bases, with 7 bases left between them. The CDR3 sequence is 13 residues long. Written as DNA, the CDR3 is TGTGCCAGCAGTTACCCTTGGGATGAAAAACTGTTTTTT. It translates to CASSYPWDEKLFF.

As for this clonotype: Since a much larger clone is just one base distant, this may be a read error. This chain uses TRBV20-1 with TRBJ2-1; TRBD2 is a possible D gene (5 bases). Germline V CDR1 and CDR2: DFQATT, SNEGSKA (reference sequence). V dropped 5 bases and J dropped 13 bases, with 18 bases sitting between them. The CDR3 sequence is 12 residues long. CDR3 residues: CSAGRMIHYQFF. DNA for the CDR3: TGCAGTGCTGGGAGAATGATCCACTATCAGTTCTTC.

This clonotype was detected a few times. The chain has TRBV7-2 and TRBJ2-7, with D maybe TRBD2 (6 bases). The CDR3 contains 15 residues. The V gene's germline CDR1 is SGHTA and CDR2 FQGNSA. The V and J ends lost 5 bases and 2 bases respectively, with 16 bases between them. CDR3 sequence reads: CASSLGPAGTYEQYF. The CDR3 nucleotides are TGTGCCAGCAGCCTCGGACCCGCGGGAACCTACGAGCAGTACTTC.

The chain uses TRBV7-9 and TRBJ2-4, with D hard to call. Germline V gene lookup returns CDR1 SEHNR and CDR2 FQNEAQ (reference sequence). The CDR3 loop spans 14 amino acids. Trimming stripped 7 bases from V and 0 bases from J, with 10 bases between. In DNA form, the CDR3 reads TGTGCCAGCACCGAGATCCTAGCCAAAAACATTCAGTACTTC. Translated, it gives CASTEILAKNIQYF.

The gene calls are TRBV5-6 and TRBJ1-6; a possible D gene is TRBD1 (5 bases). Trimming removed 1 base from V and 10 bases from J, with 15 bases in between. The CDR3 sequence is 15 residues long. CDR1 and CDR2 from the germline V gene are SGHDT and YYEEEE. CDR3 region: CASSLISRETSPLHF. In DNA form, the CDR3 reads TGTGCCAGCAGCTTGATCTCCAGGGAGACATCACCCCTCCACTTT.

The chain combines TRBV29-1 with TRBJ1-2; D may be TRBD1 (6 bases). V was clipped by 4 bases and J by 4 bases, with 16 bases between them. Per germline, CDR1 SQVTM and CDR2 ANQGSEA. The CDR3 spans 14 residues. The CDR3 sequence: CSVVGDRDTYGYTF. DNA for the CDR3: TGCAGCGTTGTGGGAGACCGGGACACCTATGGCTACACCTTC.

This chain connects TRBV6-1 to TRBJ2-5; weak D call: TRBD2 (6 bases). This CDR3 is built from 13 residues. The V end lost 6 bases, the J end lost 2 bases, and 10 bases lay between the germline ends. CDR1 is MNHNS, CDR2 SASEGT, per germline. The CDR3 bases are TGTGCCAGCAGGCGGGACGGTCAAGAGACCCAGTACTTC. It codes for CASRRDGQETQYF.

The V and J genes are TRBV29-1 and TRBJ2-7; the match to TRBD2 covers 10 bases. Trimming cost V 4 bases and J 3 bases; bases outside gene matches: 6. Germline V gene data show CDR1 as SQVTM and CDR2 as ANQGSEA. The CDR3 spans 14 residues. The CDR3 bases are TGCAGCGTTGTAAGCGGGGGGGCGCGCTACGAGCAGTACTTC. Amino acids: CSVVSGGARYEQYF.

The chain employs TRBV28 and TRBJ2-7; D perhaps matches TRBD2 (5 bases). The CDR3 totals 12 residues. Trimming stripped 10 bases from V and 3 bases from J, with 13 bases between. The germline gives CDR1 MDHEN, CDR2 SYDVKM. In DNA form, the CDR3 reads TGTGCCACTAGCAACAGTTACTACGAGCAGTACTTC. Its translation is CATSNSYYEQYF.

This clonotype came up a few times. The gene calls are TRBV11-2 and TRBJ2-1, with 8 bases fitting TRBD2. The germline V gene has CDR1 SGHAT and CDR2 FQNNGV. The length of the CDR3 is 18 residues. With V trimmed by 1 base and J by 4 bases, 12 bases remained unmatched. The DNA for the CDR3 is TGTGCCAGCAGCTTAGTAATCGTTGGCGGGGGGACTTACAATGAGCAGTTCTTC. Translating it yields CASSLVIVGGGTYNEQFF.

The chain joins TRBV12-3 or TRBV12-4 to TRBJ1-5, with unresolved D. The CDR3 covers 14 residues. V lost 5 bases and J 7 bases, leaving 15 bases between the germline ends. The CDR3 sequence is CASSLGWGGQPQHF. The CDR3 DNA is TGTGCCAGCAGTCTTGGGTGGGGAGGGCAGCCCCAGCATTTT.

The V gene is TRBV14, the J gene TRBJ2-7, with unresolved D. Germline CDR1 is SGHDN and CDR2 is FVKESK. The CDR3 has 15 amino acids. V lost 1 base and J lost 7, with 17 bases in between. CDR3 coding DNA: TGTGCCAGCAGCCAAGCCCAAACTGAATTAAGTGAGCAGTACTTC. It specifies CASSQAQTELSEQYF.

The sample holds many counts of this clonotype. The chain links TRBV4-1 to TRBJ2-4; D may be TRBD2 (6 bases). CDR3 length: 13 amino acids. V was clipped by 1 base and J by 13 bases, with 14 bases between them. Germline V gene lookup returns CDR1 MGHRA and CDR2 YSYEKL. Here the CDR3 DNA reads TGCGCCAGCAGCCAAGTTCTGGGCGGGGAGCAGTACTTC. Its protein is CASSQVLGGEQYF.

The chain has TRBV4-1 and TRBJ1-6, with 9 bases matching TRBD1. The J segment lost 9 bases and the V segment lost 1 base, leaving 10 bases of the junction unmatched. Germline V CDR1 and CDR2: MGHRA, YSYEKL. The CDR3 is 17 residues long. The CDR3 nucleotides are TGCGCCAGCAGCCAAGTTGTAGGACTGACAGGGGGTTCACCCCTCCACTTT. Encoded protein: CASSQVVGLTGGSPLHF.

The rearrangement joins TRBV18 to TRBJ2-1; D unresolved. Germline V gene lookup returns CDR1 KGHSH and CDR2 LQKENI. Trimming removed 4 bases at V and 5 bases at J, with 9 bases between. The CDR3 runs 13 residues. The CDR3: CASSRSTDNEQFF. In DNA, the CDR3 is TGTGCCAGCTCACGTTCCACCGACAATGAGCAGTTCTTC.

The chain carries TRBV29-1 and TRBJ2-3; TRBD1 matches 8 bases. The J segment lost 3 bases and the V segment lost 2 bases, leaving 7 bases of the junction unmatched. CDR1 and CDR2 from the germline V gene are SQVTM and ANQGSEA. CDR3 size: 15 residues. The CDR3 coding sequence is TGCAGCGTTGAACCGCGAGACAGGGGAACAGATACGCAGTATTTT. It yields the protein CSVEPRDRGTDTQYF.

This clonotype showed up many times. This sequence joins TRBV12-3 or TRBV12-4 and TRBJ1-1; D unclear. This CDR3 spans 11 amino acids. V was clipped by 0 bases and J by 11 bases, with 7 bases between them. CDR3 DNA: TGTGCCAGCAGTTTAGCGCGGGAGGCTTTCTTT. It yields the protein CASSLAREAFF.

With regard to this clonotype: A read error is possible here, since a much larger clone lies one base away. This chain connects TRBV7-9 to TRBJ1-2, with 9 nucleotides matching TRBD1. V was clipped by 5 bases and J by 7 bases; unmatched bases: 5. In germline, CDR1 is SEHNR, CDR2 FQNEAQ (reference sequence). The CDR3 sequence is 13 residues long. In DNA, the CDR3 is TGTGCCAGCAGCACGGGGACAGGGCTTGGCTACACCTTC. Encoded protein: CASSTGTGLGYTF.

The chain combines TRBV5-5 with TRBJ2-5; the D is unclear. Matching the DNA end better, TRBJ2-7 makes the J call doubtful. CDR3 length: 14 residues. Germline assignment: CDR1 SGHKS and CDR2 YYEKEE (reference sequence). CDR3 residues: CASSLWHKVDEQYF. CDR3 DNA sequence: TGTGCCAGCAGCTTGTGGCACAAGGTCGACGAGCAGTACTTC.

This chain links TRBV10-3 with TRBJ1-4; 9 positions agree with TRBD1. The CDR3 runs to 15 residues. Unmatched junction bases numbered 9, after V lost 6 bases and J lost 7 bases. CDR1 is ENHRY and CDR2 is SYGVKD in the germline V gene. Here the CDR3 reads CAISLDRGAVEKLFF. CDR3 bases: TGTGCCATCAGCCTGGACAGGGGAGCGGTTGAAAAACTGTTTTTT.